The clone carrying this T cell receptor (beta chain) was found a few times. The target antigen is unknown. This record comes from a study of molecular identifiers for immune sequencing clone quantification. Notes on the study in general: Clones that had above 20 RNA copies took up over 97% of effector molecules but under 1% in naive cells. For highly expanded clones, sizes could be underestimated when identical TCR molecules share a barcode. One cell's worth of spiked Jurkat TCR RNA was reportedly detectable among 900,000 to 1,000,000 naive cells.

Germline CDR1 and CDR2: MNHEY and SVGEGT. The CDR3 sequence is 17 residues long. Trimming cost V 4 bases and J 5 bases; bases outside gene matches: 8. TCRdb re-analysed the PCR reads in MiXCR, keeping a single row per CDR3 protein. The sample contains around 470,000 distinct CDR3 sequences, around 23% of which appear only once. Sorted naive CD8 T cells, roughly 17,000 to 1,100,000, were sequenced from 10%, 30% or 50% RNA. The sequenced material came from naive CD8+ T cells from blood, with Jurkat cell RNA spiked in. As for subset: FACS-sorted CD8+CD4-CCR7+CD45RA+ naive T cells. The clonotype originates from a human donor in good health. Some libraries in this study had Jurkat cell RNA spiked in. The gene calls are TRBV6-2 or TRBV6-3 and TRBJ1-6, with 10 bases that match TRBD1. CDR3 residues: CASSSRDRGFNNSPLHF. The DNA for the CDR3 is TGTGCCAGCAGTTCGCGGGACAGGGGCTTCAATAATTCACCCCTCCACTTT.